This T cell receptor (beta chain) stems from a study of Graves' ophthalmopathy and Graves' hyperthyroidism. As to this clonotype: Its antigen is unidentified.

A roughly 10 ml volume of fresh peripheral blood provided the PBMCs. Scientists amplified the TCR beta CDR3 regions from RNA transcripts. An initial RT-PCR round employing HTBI primers preceded a second-round multiplex PCR. TCRdb re-derived calls from the multiplex PCR reads in MiXCR, one entry per CDR3 protein. The table has some 160,000 distinct CDR3 sequences, 30% to 45% seen once. Study conclusions and caveats: From stable hyperthyroidism, ophthalmopathy was separated by a 13-signature model with just under 90% sensitivity and around 80% specificity. The model predicted progression of ophthalmopathy with a sensitivity of about 70%, and its specificity was approximately 77%.

V dropped 10 bases and J dropped 9; count of bases not matched to a gene: 20. The CDR3 has 17 amino acids. Germline V gives CDR1 MDHEN, CDR2 SYDVKM. This clonotype was sampled from a man younger than 40 with Graves' ophthalmopathy. Input material: peripheral blood. The chain combines TRBV28 with TRBJ1-6; 8 nucleotides match TRBD1. The CDR3 DNA sequence: TGTGCCACACTTCTTCAGGGGTACGGGACAGGACTTTCACCCCTCCACTTT. Its translation is CATLLQGYGTGLSPLHF.